These 15 T cell receptor beta chains were sequenced from one sample in a study of blood T cell repertoires in COVID-19. Assay: immunoSEQ multiplex PCR; the TCRdb copy retains only in-frame clones and omits some. This sample has just over 150,000 clones; 65% to 90% occur once, and the top ten carry around 9.8%. The sequenced material came from peripheral blood. The receptors were gathered from a woman in her forties or fifties with acute or convalescent COVID-19.

The V and J genes are TRBV4-2 and TRBJ1-2; D unresolved. CDR1 is LGHNA and CDR2 is YNFKEQ in the germline V gene. Trimming cost V 0 bases and J 6 bases, with 14 bases left between them. The CDR3 consists of 15 residues. DNA for the CDR3: TGTGCCAGCAGCCAAGATTTGGTGCCTATCAATGGCTACACCTTC. Translating gives CASSQDLVPINGYTF.

V gene TRBV5-4 combines with J gene TRBJ2-7; 10 bases map to TRBD1. Per germline, CDR1 SGHNT and CDR2 YYREEE (reference sequence). V was pared by 2 bases and J by 3 bases, with 2 bases of the junction left unmatched. The CDR3 spans 14 residues. The CDR3 spells CASSFGTGDYEQYF. CDR3 nucleotides: TGTGCCAGCAGCTTCGGGACAGGGGACTACGAGCAGTACTTC.

This chain uses TRBV6-5 with TRBJ1-2; D not resolved. CDR1 is MNHEY, CDR2 SVGAGI, per germline. Trimming pared 2 bases from V and 7 bases from J, leaving 20 bases between. The CDR3 spans 16 residues. The DNA for the CDR3 is TGTGCCAGCAGTTACCCTAGCGTGGACGGAGCTATTGGCTACACCTTC. Encoded protein: CASSYPSVDGAIGYTF.

V is TRBV19 and J is TRBJ1-1; 7 bases are shared with TRBD1. Trimming cost V 4 bases and J 0 bases; bases outside gene matches: 2. The CDR3 has 14 residues. Germline values: CDR1 LNHDA, CDR2 SQIVND (reference sequence). The CDR3 is CASSKGQLNTEAFF. The CDR3 DNA reads as TGTGCCAGTAGTAAGGGACAGCTGAACACTGAAGCTTTCTTT.

The chain employs TRBV5-4 and TRBJ2-7; TRBD1 matches at 8 bases. This CDR3 comprises 16 residues. Germline V gene lookup returns CDR1 SGHNT and CDR2 YYREEE (reference sequence). The trim removed 4 bases at V and 4 bases at J, leaving 13 bases unmatched. The CDR3 loop reads CASSDPRDRYRYEQYF. CDR3 nucleotides: TGTGCCAGCAGCGATCCTAGGGACAGGTATCGTTACGAGCAGTACTTC.

V and J are TRBV4-2 and TRBJ2-5; 10 bases agree with TRBD2. After removal of 1 base from V and 2 bases from J, the junction contained 4 bases not matched to a gene. Germline V gives CDR1 LGHNA, CDR2 YNFKEQ. The CDR3 length is 16 residues. CDR3 region: CASSQALAGEQETQYF. CDR3 in DNA: TGTGCCAGCAGCCAAGCCCTAGCGGGGGAGCAAGAGACCCAGTACTTC.

The chain uses TRBV6-6 and TRBJ2-1; 9 positions agree with TRBD2. The CDR3 sequence is 14 residues long. In germline, CDR1 is MNHNY, CDR2 SVGAGI (reference sequence). The V and J ends lost 5 bases and 7 bases, in that order; junction bases with no gene match: 6. The CDR3 protein is CASSEGLAGNEQFF. As DNA, the CDR3 is TGTGCCAGCAGTGAGGGACTAGCTGGGAATGAGCAGTTCTTC.

The gene calls are TRBV12-3 or TRBV12-4 and TRBJ1-2; D is possibly TRBD1 (5 bases). This CDR3 spans 12 amino acids. The ends were cut back, 1 base at V and 11 bases at J, with 11 bases in the middle. CDR3 nucleotide sequence: TGTGCCAGCAGTTTAGGGGGCGGGGAATACACCTTC. Encoded protein: CASSLGGGEYTF.

A single count supports this clone. The chain carries TRBV4-3 and TRBJ1-2; D possibly corresponds to TRBD1 (5 bases). Germline CDR1 LGHNA, CDR2 YSLEER. Trimming cost V 1 base and J 7 bases, with 16 bases left between them. The CDR3 length is 15 residues. The CDR3 is CASSQVITHQGGYTF. The CDR3 DNA reads TGCGCCAGCAGCCAAGTAATCACTCACCAGGGTGGCTACACCTTC.

V is TRBV6-5 and J is TRBJ1-6; 9 nucleotides line up with TRBD1. The junction had 13 bases not matched to a gene; V was cut back by 9 bases and J by 10 bases. CDR3 length: 15 amino acids. Germline-derived CDR1 and CDR2 are MNHEY and SVGAGI. The CDR3 here is CASTHSGTGRSPLHF. In DNA form, the CDR3 reads TGTGCCAGTACCCACTCCGGGACAGGGAGATCACCCCTCCACTTT.

V usage is TRBV29-1 and J usage is TRBJ2-3; the match to TRBD2 covers 12 bases. In germline, CDR1 is SQVTM, CDR2 ANQGSEA. J lost 0 bases, V lost 6 bases, and 4 bases had no gene match. The CDR3 sequence is 15 residues long. The CDR3 nucleotides are TGCAGCGTCAAGACTAGCGGGAGTAGCACAGATACGCAGTATTTT. This gives the protein CSVKTSGSSTDTQYF.

The genes are TRBV7-2 and TRBJ1-1, with no clear D. V lost 1 base and J lost 0, with 9 bases in between. The CDR3 runs to 15 residues. Per the germline V gene, CDR1 is SGHTA and CDR2 is FQGNSA. The CDR3 bases are TGTGCCAGCAGCTTAGTGACACAGCTGAACACTGAAGCTTTCTTT. This translates into CASSLVTQLNTEAFF.

This chain connects TRBV24-1 to TRBJ2-1, with TRBD2 matching over 8 bases. J lost 2 bases, V lost 3 bases, and 8 bases had no gene match. CDR3 length equals 17 residues. CDR1 is KGHDR, CDR2 SFDVKD, per germline. CDR3 sequence: CATSDSYGGGTYNEQFF. The CDR3 nucleotides read TGTGCCACCAGTGATAGTTATGGCGGGGGGACCTACAATGAGCAGTTCTTC.

The CDR3 DNA reads as TGTGCCTGTAGCGGCCGCTCCTACAATGAGCAGTTCTTC. Its protein product is CACSGRSYNEQFF. The V call is TRBV6-1, the J call TRBJ2-1; weak D call: TRBD2 (6 bases). The CDR3 totals 13 residues. The germline V gene encodes CDR1 MNHNS and CDR2 SASEGT. Trimming took off 11 bases at V and 0 bases at J, with 11 bases between the two ends.

The chain links TRBV7-2 to TRBJ2-1; a weak D match, TRBD1 (5 bases). V shed 6 bases and J shed 7 bases, with 13 bases lying between them. The CDR3 is made up of 13 amino acids. The germline gives CDR1 SGHTA, CDR2 FQGNSA. The DNA of the CDR3 is TGTGCCAGCAGGGTAGGGGTGACGAATGAGCAGTTCTTC. The encoded protein is CASRVGVTNEQFF.